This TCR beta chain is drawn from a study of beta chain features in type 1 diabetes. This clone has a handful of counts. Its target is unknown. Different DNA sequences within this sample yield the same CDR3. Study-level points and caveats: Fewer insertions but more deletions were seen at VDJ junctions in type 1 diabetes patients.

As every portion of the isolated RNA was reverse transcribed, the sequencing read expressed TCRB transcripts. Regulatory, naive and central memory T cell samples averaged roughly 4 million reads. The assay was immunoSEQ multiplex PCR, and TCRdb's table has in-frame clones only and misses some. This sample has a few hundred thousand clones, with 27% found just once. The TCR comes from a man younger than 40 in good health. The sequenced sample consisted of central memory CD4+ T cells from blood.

DNA of the CDR3: TGCAGTGCTAGGGAATACAATGAGCAGTTCTTC. Its protein is CSAREYNEQFF. The genes are TRBV20-1 and TRBJ2-1; unclear D gene. Looked up from germline, CDR1 is DFQATT and CDR2 is SNEGSKA (reference sequence). The CDR3 length is 11 residues. Between the trimmed V and J ends, which lost 3 bases and 4 bases, there was a span of 4 bases.